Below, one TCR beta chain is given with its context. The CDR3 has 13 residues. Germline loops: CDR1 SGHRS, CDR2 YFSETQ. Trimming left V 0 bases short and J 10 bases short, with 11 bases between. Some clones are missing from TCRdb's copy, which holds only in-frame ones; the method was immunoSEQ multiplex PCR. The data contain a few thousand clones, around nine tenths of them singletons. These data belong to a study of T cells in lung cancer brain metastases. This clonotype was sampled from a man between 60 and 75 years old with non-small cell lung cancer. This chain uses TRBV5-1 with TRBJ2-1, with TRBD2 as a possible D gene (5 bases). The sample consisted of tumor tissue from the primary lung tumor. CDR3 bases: TGCGCCAGCAGCTTGGACCTGGAGGACGAGCAGTTCTTC. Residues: CASSLDLEDEQFF.